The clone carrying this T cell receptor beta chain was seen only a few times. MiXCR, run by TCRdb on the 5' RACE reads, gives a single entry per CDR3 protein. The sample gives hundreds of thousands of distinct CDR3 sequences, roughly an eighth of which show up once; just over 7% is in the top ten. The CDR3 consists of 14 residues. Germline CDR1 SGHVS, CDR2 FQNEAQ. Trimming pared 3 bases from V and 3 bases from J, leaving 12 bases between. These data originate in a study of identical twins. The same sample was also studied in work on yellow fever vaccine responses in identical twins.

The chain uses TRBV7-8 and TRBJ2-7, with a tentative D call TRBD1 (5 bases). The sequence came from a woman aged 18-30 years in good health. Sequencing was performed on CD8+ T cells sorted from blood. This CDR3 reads CASSFSDRDYEQYF. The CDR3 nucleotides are TGTGCCAGCAGCTTCTCCGACAGAGACTACGAGCAGTACTTC.